The rows below give T cell receptor beta chains drawn from one sample of a study of cytomegalovirus exposure and HLA in healthy donors. TCRdb's copy holds only in-frame clones and misses some; the assay was immunoSEQ multiplex PCR. The table shows about 150,000 clones, with 80% to 90% occurring only once. Sequenced material: PBMCs. The source is a girl aged 5 to 17 in good health and CMV-seropositive. Both conserved end residues are part of each CDR3. The order of the fields is D gene, J gene, V gene, clone size, CDR3 protein, CDR3 DNA. The D gene is left open where the match is weak. Size tells how often a clone was seen (once, few, many) or the class of an expanded clone, and some rows leave it out.

d_call: NA
j_call: TRBJ2-1
v_call: TRBV7-3
clone_size: NA
cdr3_aa: CASSFLGANEQFF
cdr3_nt: TGTGCCAGCAGCTTTCTGGGGGCTAATGAGCAGTTCTTC

d_call: NA
j_call: TRBJ2-2
v_call: TRBV9
clone_size: NA
cdr3_aa: CASSVGSLSPGELFF
cdr3_nt: TGTGCCAGCAGCGTAGGGAGTCTTAGCCCCGGGGAGCTGTTTTTT

d_call: NA
j_call: TRBJ2-5
v_call: TRBV6-5
clone_size: NA
cdr3_aa: CASTTAGQKGETQYF
cdr3_nt: TGTGCCAGCACCACGGCGGGACAGAAGGGAGAGACCCAGTACTTC

d_call: NA
j_call: TRBJ1-1
v_call: TRBV18
clone_size: NA
cdr3_aa: CASSPNTGSETEAFF
cdr3_nt: TGTGCCAGCTCACCGAACACAGGGTCGGAAACTGAAGCTTTCTTT

d_call: NA
j_call: TRBJ1-1
v_call: TRBV5-5
clone_size: NA
cdr3_aa: CASSLVPGQNTEAFF
cdr3_nt: TGTGCCAGCAGCTTGGTACCAGGGCAGAACACTGAAGCTTTCTTT

d_call: TRBD1
j_call: TRBJ1-1
v_call: TRBV5-5
clone_size: NA
cdr3_aa: CASSLVQGGTEAFF
cdr3_nt: TGTGCCAGCAGCTTGGTACAGGGGGGCACTGAAGCTTTCTTT

d_call: TRBD1
j_call: TRBJ1-2
v_call: TRBV7-9
clone_size: NA
cdr3_aa: CASSSIEGTAIYGYTF
cdr3_nt: TGTGCCAGCAGCTCCATCGAGGGGACAGCGATATATGGCTACACCTTC

d_call: NA
j_call: TRBJ1-1
v_call: TRBV12-1
clone_size: NA
cdr3_aa: CASSFTYFRGGWTEAFF
cdr3_nt: TGTGCCAGCAGCTTTACCTACTTCAGAGGAGGTTGGACTGAAGCTTTCTTT

d_call: NA
j_call: TRBJ1-1
v_call: TRBV29-1
clone_size: NA
cdr3_aa: CSVERQGNTEAFF
cdr3_nt: TGCAGCGTTGAACGGCAGGGGAACACTGAAGCTTTCTTT

d_call: TRBD1
j_call: TRBJ1-2
v_call: TRBV7-9
clone_size: NA
cdr3_aa: CASSPPGTEGYGYTF
cdr3_nt: TGTGCCAGCAGCCCCCCCGGGACAGAAGGGTATGGCTACACCTTC

d_call: NA
j_call: TRBJ1-1
v_call: TRBV5-5
clone_size: NA
cdr3_aa: CASSRQQNTEAFF
cdr3_nt: TGTGCCAGCAGCCGACAACAGAACACTGAAGCTTTCTTT

d_call: TRBD2
j_call: TRBJ2-5
v_call: TRBV6-5
clone_size: NA
cdr3_aa: CASMGPGGLSEQYF
cdr3_nt: TGTGCCAGCATGGGGCCGGGGGGGTTGAGTGAGCAGTACTTC

d_call: NA
j_call: TRBJ1-1
v_call: TRBV6-6
clone_size: once
cdr3_aa: CASSLSLYRNTEAFF
cdr3_nt: TGTGCCAGCAGTCTTAGTCTTTATAGGAACACTGAAGCTTTCTTT

d_call: TRBD2
j_call: TRBJ2-3
v_call: TRBV27
clone_size: NA
cdr3_aa: CASSTSSGGAKQYF
cdr3_nt: TGTGCCAGCAGTACCTCTAGCGGGGGGGCGAAGCAGTATTTT

d_call: TRBD1
j_call: TRBJ1-2
v_call: TRBV6-6
clone_size: NA
cdr3_aa: CASTRGTGGVTYGYTF
cdr3_nt: TGTGCCAGCACTCGTGGGACAGGGGGCGTAACATATGGCTACACCTTC

d_call: TRBD1
j_call: TRBJ1-1
v_call: TRBV16
clone_size: few
cdr3_aa: CASSQLRDRALNTEAFF
cdr3_nt: TGTGCCAGCAGCCAATTACGGGACAGGGCATTGAACACTGAAGCTTTCTTT

d_call: TRBD1
j_call: TRBJ1-5
v_call: TRBV19
clone_size: NA
cdr3_aa: CASSIPQGIWPQHF
cdr3_nt: TGTGCCAGTAGTATCCCACAGGGGATTTGGCCCCAGCATTTT

d_call: NA
j_call: TRBJ1-2
v_call: TRBV7-2
clone_size: NA
cdr3_aa: CASSYQTGSNYGYTF
cdr3_nt: TGTGCCAGCAGCTACCAGACAGGATCCAACTATGGCTACACCTTC